This T cell receptor (beta chain) was captured by sequencing in a study of blood T cell repertoires in COVID-19. About the research overall: T cells, B-cell-depleted T cells, or PBMCs supplied cDNA or gDNA.

The CDR3 runs to 18 residues. V gave up 2 bases and J gave up 0 bases; unmatched junction bases: 11. Germline lookup yields CDR1 MNHEY and CDR2 SMNVEV (reference sequence). Authors' analysis steps: Estimates of nucleated cell counts were drawn from the amplification of reference gene primers. The assay was immunoSEQ multiplex PCR, and TCRdb's table has in-frame clones only and misses some. The V and J calls and the clone size are those of that table, but D and trimming were determined from the DNA. This table has a few hundred thousand clones, 87% appearing once. Sequencing input: peripheral blood. This TCR derives from a man in his fifties or sixties with active or convalescent COVID-19. The genes are TRBV27 and TRBJ1-2; 8 bases match TRBD1. CDR3: CASSLIGDRSRANYGYTF. In DNA, the CDR3 is TGTGCCAGCAGTTTAATAGGGGACAGGAGTCGAGCTAACTATGGCTACACCTTC.